The 16 T cell receptor beta chains below were found in one sample sequenced in a study of blood T cell repertoires in COVID-19. Generated by immunoSEQ multiplex PCR, the TCRdb table keeps only in-frame clones and is missing some. The data hold 200,000 to 300,000 clones, with about 89% observed a single time. The sample taken for sequencing was peripheral blood. These receptors all come from a woman aged 45-65 years with acute or convalescent COVID-19.

J is TRBJ2-5 and V is TRBV2; the match to TRBD2 covers 8 bases. Germline values: CDR1 SNHLY, CDR2 FYNNEI. V lost 8 bases and J lost 4; bases outside the gene matches: 12. The CDR3 is 15 amino acids. The DNA for the CDR3 is TGTGCCAGCCTGACCGGGGGGGCCTTGACAGAGACCCAGTACTTC. Protein sequence: CASLTGGALTETQYF.

This clone was seen more than once but under ten times. The chain's CDR3 is CASKPQGGTGTDTQYF. CDR3 coding DNA: TGCGCCAGCAAGCCCCAAGGCGGGACCGGCACAGATACGCAGTATTTT. V gene TRBV5-1 combines with J gene TRBJ2-3, with D possibly matching TRBD2 (6 bases). This CDR3 is 16 amino acids long. Germline lookup yields CDR1 SGHRS and CDR2 YFSETQ. V was cut by 6 bases and J by 1 base, with 18 bases left in between.

The chain is built from TRBV2 and TRBJ2-5; 9 positions agree with TRBD1. The CDR3 runs 13 residues. J lost 4 bases, V lost 8 bases, and 5 bases had no gene match. Germline CDR1 is SNHLY and CDR2 is FYNNEI. The CDR3 DNA is TGTGCCAGCGGATGGGGACAGGGAGAGACCCAGTACTTC. This translates into CASGWGQGETQYF. The whole variable domain, filled in from reference TRBV2 and TRBJ2-5, reads EPEVTQTPSHQVTQMGQEVILRCVPISNHLYFYWYRQILGQKVEFLVSFYNNEISEKSEIFDDQFSVERPDGSNFTLKIRSTKLEDSAMYFCASGWGQGETQYFGPGTRLLVL.

This clone was seen ten or more times. V and J are TRBV24-1 and TRBJ2-3, with D tentatively TRBD2 (6 bases). This CDR3 has 16 amino acids. Deletions cut 0 bases from V and 5 bases from J, with 14 bases between. Per the germline V gene, CDR1 is KGHDR and CDR2 is SFDVKD. In nucleotides, the CDR3 is TGTGCCACCAGTGATTTGCAGGGCGGGATGGTAGATACGCAGTATTTT. It is translated as CATSDLQGGMVDTQYF.

This clone has just one count. The chain employs TRBV10-2 and TRBJ2-5; possible D gene TRBD1, 5 bases. CDR3 size: 14 residues. Germline V lookup: CDR1 WSHSY, CDR2 SAAADI. V lost 1 base to trimming and J lost 3 bases, with 9 bases between them. The CDR3: CASSEWGQKETQYF. CDR3 sequence (DNA): TGCGCCAGCAGTGAGTGGGGCCAGAAAGAGACCCAGTACTTC.

The chain recombines TRBV6-5 with TRBJ2-5; a possible D gene is TRBD2 (5 bases). Germline assignment: CDR1 MNHEY and CDR2 SVGAGI. V shed 6 bases and J shed 7 bases, with 12 bases lying between them. This CDR3 is 12 amino acids long. The chain's CDR3 is CASRRDYGTQYF. CDR3 nucleotides: TGTGCCAGCAGGAGAGACTACGGGACCCAGTACTTC.

This sequence joins TRBV6-1 and TRBJ1-2; TRBD1 is a possible D gene (5 bases). This CDR3 comprises 14 residues. Germline CDR1 MNHNS, CDR2 SASEGT. V dropped 6 bases and J dropped 6 bases, with 17 bases sitting between them. CDR3 coding DNA: TGTGCCAGCAGGCCCAGGGTCGGAACTCATGGCTACACCTTC. Its translation: CASRPRVGTHGYTF.

This chain uses TRBV7-3 with TRBJ2-3; D is ambiguous. The V gene lost 4 bases and the J gene lost 1 base, with 9 bases spanning the gap. The CDR3 covers 14 residues. Germline V gene lookup returns CDR1 SGHTA and CDR2 FQGTGA. The CDR3 DNA reads as TGTGCCAGCAGCTACCAATCGGGCACAGATACGCAGTATTTT. Protein product: CASSYQSGTDTQYF.

The CDR3 DNA sequence: TGTGCCAGCAGTTTACGCCTAGCAAGGCAGTTCTTC. The encoded protein is CASSLRLARQFF. This chain uses TRBV28 with TRBJ2-1, with a weak D call TRBD2 (5 bases). Germline loops: CDR1 MDHEN, CDR2 SYDVKM. V was cut by 2 bases and J by 12 bases, with 11 bases left in between. The CDR3 spans 12 residues.

The V and J genes are TRBV7-9 and TRBJ2-2; 9 nucleotides line up with TRBD2. This CDR3 spans 16 amino acids. The J segment lost 4 bases and the V segment lost 6 bases, leaving 9 bases of the junction unmatched. Germline V lookup: CDR1 SEHNR, CDR2 FQNEAQ (reference sequence). CDR3 nucleotides: TGTGCCAGCAGTCATACTAGCGGGTCCTTCACCGGGGAGCTGTTTTTT. It encodes CASSHTSGSFTGELFF.

The chain uses TRBV28 and TRBJ1-5; no clear D gene. The CDR3 has 15 residues. V lost 3 bases and J lost 6, with 15 bases in between. Germline V lookup: CDR1 MDHEN, CDR2 SYDVKM. The CDR3 DNA reads as TGTGCCAGCAGTTTCATAGGACGGGGAGGTCAGCCCCAGCATTTT. Its translation is CASSFIGRGGQPQHF.

The gene calls are TRBV27 and TRBJ1-5; D uncertain. Between the trimmed V and J ends, which lost 0 bases and 10 bases, there was a span of 10 bases. This CDR3 region has 13 residues. Germline V gene lookup returns CDR1 MNHEY and CDR2 SMNVEV (reference sequence). The CDR3 nucleotides read TGTGCCAGCAGTTTATCAGAGCGCCAACCCCAGCATTTT. It codes for CASSLSERQPQHF.

The chain joins TRBV28 to TRBJ2-1; 7 bases match TRBD2. Germline V CDR1 and CDR2: MDHEN, SYDVKM. The CDR3 has 16 residues. With 7 bases clipped from V and 4 bases from J, the junction kept 13 bases outside the gene matches. This CDR3 reads CASTSVSGVGYNEQFF. CDR3 nucleotides: TGTGCCAGCACCTCCGTGAGCGGGGTGGGGTACAATGAGCAGTTCTTC.

In this sample, this clone turned up a few times. This chain joins TRBV9 and TRBJ1-2, with D uncertain. This CDR3 region has 15 residues. V lost 3 bases, J lost 8 bases, and 20 bases lay in between. Germline V lookup: CDR1 SGDLS, CDR2 YYNGEE. CDR3 residues: CASSASSGSKWGYTF. CDR3 sequence (DNA): TGTGCCAGCAGCGCCAGTAGCGGGTCCAAGTGGGGCTACACCTTC.

The genes are TRBV18 and TRBJ1-3; D is possibly TRBD1 (5 bases). This CDR3 has 16 amino acids. The V end was cut by 0 bases, the J end by 0 bases, with 9 bases between. Germline values: CDR1 KGHSH, CDR2 LQKENI. The CDR3 bases are TGTGCCAGCTCACCACCGGAGGGGCTCTCTGGAAACACCATATATTTT. This sequence encodes CASSPPEGLSGNTIYF.

This clone was seen just once. The chain uses TRBV20-1 and TRBJ2-7; D is uncertain. Germline CDR1 reads DFQATT; CDR2 reads SNEGSKA (reference sequence). The CDR3 has 11 amino acids. V lost 6 bases to trimming and J lost 2 bases, with 8 bases between them. CDR3 amino acids: CSALLAYEQYF. CDR3 DNA sequence: TGCAGTGCGCTTCTAGCCTACGAGCAGTACTTC.